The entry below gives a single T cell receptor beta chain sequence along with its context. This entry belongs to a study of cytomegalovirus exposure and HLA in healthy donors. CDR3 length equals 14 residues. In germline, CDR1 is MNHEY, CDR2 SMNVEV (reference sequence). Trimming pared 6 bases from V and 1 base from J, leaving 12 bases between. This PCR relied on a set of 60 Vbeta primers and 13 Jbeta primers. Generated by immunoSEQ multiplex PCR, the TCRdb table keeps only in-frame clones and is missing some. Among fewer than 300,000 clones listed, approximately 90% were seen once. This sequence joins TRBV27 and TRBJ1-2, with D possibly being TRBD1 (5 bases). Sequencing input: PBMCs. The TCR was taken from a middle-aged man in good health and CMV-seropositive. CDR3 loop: CASRARGLNYGYTF. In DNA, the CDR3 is TGTGCCAGCAGAGCAAGGGGACTTAACTATGGCTACACCTTC.